A single sample is the source of the 27 T cell receptor beta chains below, sequenced in a study of cytomegalovirus exposure and HLA in healthy donors. In the PCR, 60 Vbeta and 13 Jbeta primers were used. Data came from immunoSEQ multiplex PCR; TCRdb stores just in-frame clones and leaves some out. This table has under 150,000 clones, 65% to 80% appearing once. Sequenced material: PBMCs. These receptors originate from a woman in her thirties or forties in good health and CMV-seronegative.

The chain links TRBV29-1 to TRBJ2-5; 7 bases align to TRBD1. CDR3 length: 15 amino acids. J gave up 0 bases and V 5 bases, and 9 bases lay outside the gene matches. The germline CDR1 and CDR2 sequences are SQVTM and ANQGSEA. CDR3 coding DNA: TGCAGCGTTAACGAAGGGGGCTCCTACCAAGAGACCCAGTACTTC. It yields the protein CSVNEGGSYQETQYF.

The V gene is TRBV11-2, the J gene TRBJ1-3; D perhaps matches TRBD1 (5 bases). The CDR3 sequence is 16 residues long. The V gene lost 0 bases and the J gene lost 1 base, with 10 bases spanning the gap. Germline assignment: CDR1 SGHAT and CDR2 FQNNGV. The CDR3 DNA follows: TGTGCCAGCAGCTTAGAACGGACACTGTCTGGAAACACCATATATTTT. This sequence encodes CASSLERTLSGNTIYF. The full variable domain, in which reference TRBV11-2 and TRBJ1-3 provide the parts outside the CDR3, is EAGVAQSPRYKIIEKRQSVAFWCNPISGHATLYWYQQILGQGPKLLIQFQNNGVVDDSQLPKDRFSAERLKGVDSTLKIQPAKLEDSAVYLCASSLERTLSGNTIYFGEGSWLTVV.

This chain uses TRBV7-9 with TRBJ1-2, with a tentative D call TRBD1 (6 bases). Trimming removed 6 bases at V and 2 bases at J, with 13 bases between. The length of the CDR3 is 14 residues. From germline, CDR1 is SEHNR and CDR2 FQNEAQ (reference sequence). In DNA form, the CDR3 reads TGTGCCAGCAGTCGAATACAGGGAAACTATGGCTACACCTTC. This translates into CASSRIQGNYGYTF.

The chain combines TRBV4-1 with TRBJ1-4; 10 nucleotides align to TRBD1. This CDR3 comprises 16 residues. Looked up from germline, CDR1 is MGHRA and CDR2 is YSYEKL. J lost 8 bases, V lost 3 bases, and 9 bases had no gene match. The CDR3 protein is CASSQGQGSFVEKLFF. Here the CDR3 DNA reads TGCGCCAGCAGCCAGGGACAGGGGTCATTTGTGGAAAAACTGTTTTTT.

This clone was found once. The chain is built from TRBV5-4 and TRBJ1-2; D remains unclear. Germline V CDR1 and CDR2: SGHNT, YYREEE (reference sequence). CDR3 size: 13 residues. Trimming removed 7 bases from V and 4 bases from J, with 14 bases in between. CDR3 protein: CASSPGLVYGYTF. The CDR3 nucleotides read TGTGCCAGCTCCCCGGGGTTGGTCTATGGCTACACCTTC.

The chain combines TRBV2 with TRBJ2-5; 14 nucleotides line up with TRBD2. This CDR3 is 14 amino acids long. The V and J ends lost 6 bases and 7 bases, in that order; junction bases with no gene match: 4. The germline CDR1 and CDR2 sequences are SNHLY and FYNNEI. Here the CDR3 DNA reads TGTGCCAGCAGAGGGACTAGCGGGAGTGTGACCCAGTACTTC. Protein sequence: CASRGTSGSVTQYF.

Of note for this clone: One end of the junction fails to match germline, which may point to a read error. The chain carries TRBV30 and TRBJ2-4, with TRBD2 matching over 11 bases. The CDR3 covers 19 residues. Germline V lookup: CDR1 GTSNPN, CDR2 SVGIG (reference sequence). The CDR3 sequence: CAWSSLLTSGGVAKNSQYF. The CDR3, as DNA: TGTGCCTGGAGTTCCCTCCTAACTAGCGGGGGTGTAGCCAAAAACAGTCAGTACTTC.

The chain combines TRBV6-1 with TRBJ1-1; D remains ambiguous. The CDR3 runs to 16 residues. With 3 bases removed from V and 6 bases from J, the gap between germline ends came to 20 bases. CDR1 is MNHNS, CDR2 SASEGT, per germline. CDR3 sequence (DNA): TGTGCCAGCAGTGACGGGCCCGGGAAAGTCTTTGCTGAAGCTTTCTTT. Protein product: CASSDGPGKVFAEAFF.

In this sample, this clone turned up a few times. This chain links TRBV5-5 with TRBJ2-5; D gene ambiguous. The germline CDR1 and CDR2 sequences are SGHKS and YYEKEE (reference sequence). The V and J ends lost 0 bases and 5 bases respectively, with 11 bases between them. The CDR3 totals 14 residues. The CDR3 region is CASSLELGRETQYF. In DNA, the CDR3 is TGTGCCAGCAGCTTGGAGCTTGGCAGGGAGACCCAGTACTTC.

The J gene is TRBJ2-6, the V gene TRBV19; 9 positions match TRBD1. The junction had 13 bases not matched to a gene; V was cut back by 4 bases and J by 6 bases. The CDR3 is made up of 18 amino acids. CDR1 LNHDA and CDR2 SQIVND come from the germline V gene (reference sequence). Here the CDR3 reads CASSRYATQGAMANVLTF. The CDR3 DNA sequence: TGTGCCAGTAGTAGATACGCGACACAGGGGGCAATGGCCAACGTCCTGACTTTC.

The chain uses TRBV28 and TRBJ2-7, with 8 bases lining up with TRBD1. V was pared by 6 bases and J by 5 bases, with 3 bases of the junction left unmatched. The length of the CDR3 is 12 residues. Germline V gene lookup returns CDR1 MDHEN and CDR2 SYDVKM. CDR3 bases: TGTGCCAGCAGGGTACAGGGGGACGAGCAGTACTTC. Protein: CASRVQGDEQYF.

In this sample, this clone turned up once. The V call is TRBV6-6, the J call TRBJ1-3; possibly TRBD1 for D (6 bases). The CDR3 consists of 14 residues. Germline V gives CDR1 MNHNY, CDR2 SVGAGI (reference sequence). Between the trimmed V and J ends, which lost 7 bases and 1 base, there was a span of 11 bases. The CDR3, as DNA: TGTGCCAGCAAACTGGGACAATCTGGAAACACCATATATTTT. Translating it yields CASKLGQSGNTIYF.

V and J are TRBV6-1 and TRBJ1-2, with D unclear. V was cut by 8 bases and J by 0 bases, with 16 bases left in between. CDR1 is MNHNS and CDR2 is SASEGT in the germline V gene. This CDR3 contains 15 residues. CDR3 DNA: TGTGCCAGCCTTTTCCTCAGGAATTCTAACTATGGCTACACCTTC. Translated: CASLFLRNSNYGYTF.

This clone was recorded only once. The CDR3 DNA reads as TGTGCCAGCAGTGGGCAGGGGATACAAGAGACCCAGTACTTC. Protein sequence: CASSGQGIQETQYF. The chain employs TRBV2 and TRBJ2-5; possibly TRBD1 for D (6 bases). The CDR3 totals 14 residues. V lost 4 bases, J lost 2 bases, and 11 bases lay in between. Germline lookup yields CDR1 SNHLY and CDR2 FYNNEI.

J is TRBJ2-2 and V is TRBV27; no firm D call. The CDR3 covers 15 residues. Germline V gives CDR1 MNHEY, CDR2 SMNVEV (reference sequence). V shed 4 bases and J shed 0 bases, with 9 bases lying between them. CDR3 nucleotide sequence: TGTGCCAGCAGTTCCGACACGCCGAACACCGGGGAGCTGTTTTTT. Amino acid sequence: CASSSDTPNTGELFF.

This sequence joins TRBV15 and TRBJ2-6, with 8 bases that match TRBD1. Germline V gives CDR1 LNHNV, CDR2 YYDKDF (reference sequence). The CDR3 is 15 amino acids. After removal of 4 bases from V and 2 bases from J, the junction contained 1 base not matched to a gene. The CDR3 nucleotides read TGTGCCACCAGCAAGACAGGGGCTGGGGCCAACGTCCTGACTTTC. Residues: CATSKTGAGANVLTF.

This chain joins TRBV7-6 and TRBJ2-7; 7 positions match TRBD1. The CDR3 spans 13 residues. CDR1 and CDR2 (germline): SGHVS, FNYEAQ. Trimming at V came to 6 bases and at J to 2 bases, leaving 4 bases not matched to a gene. CDR3 loop: CASSQGQTYEQYF. The CDR3 nucleotides read TGTGCCAGCAGTCAGGGACAGACCTACGAGCAGTACTTC.

This chain connects TRBV14 to TRBJ2-7; 8 positions match TRBD1. The germline CDR1 and CDR2 sequences are SGHDN and FVKESK. The CDR3 is 15 amino acids. J was trimmed by 1 base and V by 2 bases; bases with no gene match: 4. CDR3 bases: TGTGCCAGCAGCCAATCGGACAGGGTATCCTACGAGCAGTACTTC. Its protein product is CASSQSDRVSYEQYF.

This chain uses TRBV5-6 with TRBJ2-7; TRBD2 might be the D (5 bases). The CDR3 consists of 13 residues. V lost 1 base and J lost 6, with 11 bases in between. CDR1 is SGHDT and CDR2 is YYEEEE in the germline V gene. CDR3 amino acids: CASSLPGVGEQYF. The CDR3 DNA reads TGTGCCAGCAGCTTGCCCGGGGTTGGCGAGCAGTACTTC.

The chain has TRBV5-1 and TRBJ2-3, with D tentatively TRBD2 (5 bases). Per germline, CDR1 SGHRS and CDR2 YFSETQ. Deletions cut 5 bases from V and 9 bases from J, with 16 bases between. This CDR3 spans 13 amino acids. This chain's CDR3 is CASSSPGTETQYF. The CDR3 bases are TGCGCCAGCAGTTCGCCGGGAACGGAAACGCAGTATTTT.

The V gene is TRBV5-1, the J gene TRBJ1-5; a possible D gene is TRBD1 (5 bases). The V end lost 0 bases, the J end lost 6 bases, and 19 bases lay between the germline ends. Germline V gene data show CDR1 as SGHRS and CDR2 as YFSETQ. CDR3 length equals 17 residues. CDR3 nucleotide sequence: TGCGCCAGCAGCTTGGCGAGCGAAGGGGCAGGAGTTCAGCCCCAGCATTTT. Translated, it gives CASSLASEGAGVQPQHF.

This sequence joins TRBV6-1 and TRBJ1-1; possible D gene TRBD1, 5 bases. The CDR3 totals 14 residues. Trimming removed 7 bases from V and 0 bases from J, with 12 bases in between. Germline V CDR1 and CDR2: MNHNS, SASEGT. CDR3 nucleotide sequence: TGTGCCAGCAACCCGGGACTCGTGAACACTGAAGCTTTCTTT. It translates to CASNPGLVNTEAFF.

The chain is built from TRBV9 and TRBJ1-1; D perhaps matches TRBD1 (6 bases). There are 16 residues in the CDR3. The germline V gene has CDR1 SGDLS and CDR2 YYNGEE. The germline V and J ends were trimmed by 0 bases and 5 bases, with 17 bases remaining between them. CDR3 sequence: CASSVGGGLSGTEAFF. The CDR3 region has the DNA TGTGCCAGCAGCGTAGGCGGGGGCTTAAGCGGGACTGAAGCTTTCTTT.

V and J are TRBV5-4 and TRBJ1-1, with D possibly being TRBD1 (6 bases). V was trimmed by 3 bases and J by 1 base, leaving 7 bases between them. The CDR3 consists of 13 residues. CDR1 and CDR2 (germline): SGHNT, YYREEE (reference sequence). Here the CDR3 reads CASSWTENTEAFF. Written as DNA, the CDR3 is TGTGCCAGCAGCTGGACAGAGAACACTGAAGCTTTCTTT.

V usage is TRBV28 and J usage is TRBJ1-1; 10 bases map to TRBD1. With 5 bases clipped from V and 5 bases from J, the junction kept 5 bases outside the gene matches. CDR3 length: 14 amino acids. Germline V gene sequence: CDR1 MDHEN, CDR2 SYDVKM. CDR3 loop: CASSDGTGVTEAFF. In DNA form, the CDR3 reads TGTGCCAGCAGTGACGGGACAGGGGTGACTGAAGCTTTCTTT.

The CDR3 DNA sequence: TGCGCCAGCAGCCTAGGGGGGGTGGACACCGGGGAGCTGTTTTTT. This gives the protein CASSLGGVDTGELFF. The chain has TRBV4-1 and TRBJ2-2; D might be TRBD2 (7 bases). The germline V and J ends were trimmed by 4 bases and 3 bases, with 12 bases remaining between them. The CDR3 consists of 15 residues. Germline CDR1 MGHRA, CDR2 YSYEKL.

This clone appeared once. V and J are TRBV10-2 and TRBJ2-5; TRBD2 matches at 7 bases. Germline V gene data show CDR1 as WSHSY and CDR2 as SAAADI. The CDR3 is 14 residues long. With 6 bases clipped from V and 5 bases from J, the junction kept 9 bases outside the gene matches. CDR3 coding DNA: TGCGCCAGCAGCGGCGGGGTGGGGGGGGAGACCCAGTACTTC. This sequence encodes CASSGGVGGETQYF.